This entry lists 18 T cell receptor beta chains sequenced from one sample in a study of blood T cells in healthy people across ages. Together with a sample-barcoded 5' primer, a J-beta primer mix was included in a second PCR lasting roughly 6 to 12 cycles. TCRdb re-derived calls from the 5' RACE reads in MiXCR, one entry per CDR3 protein. The table lists 900,000 to 950,000 distinct CDR3 sequences, around 29% of them singletons. These records were also assigned to another study, of T cells of mothers and their children.

The specimen sequenced was blood. The receptor source for this set is a woman in her 40s in good health.

In this sample, this clonotype turned up a few times. A read error may be the cause here, since a much bigger clone is one base away. The CDR3 loop reads CASSSGGASWNEQYF. DNA of the CDR3: TGTGCCAGCAGCTCGGGGGGCGCGTCTTGGAATGAGCAGTACTTC. The rearrangement uses TRBV7-2 and TRBJ2-7; a weak D match, TRBD2 (7 bases). In germline, CDR1 is SGHTA, CDR2 FQGNSA. The ends were cut back, 4 bases at V and 7 bases at J, with 20 bases in the middle. CDR3 size: 15 residues.

This clonotype was counted between two and nine times. One junction end does not reproduce the germline sequence, and a read error may be involved. This chain joins TRBV5-1 and TRBJ2-6, with a weak D call TRBD2 (7 bases). Per the germline V gene, CDR1 is SGHRS and CDR2 is YFSETQ. The CDR3 runs to 18 residues. The CDR3 coding sequence is TGCGCCAGCAGCTTTGGGGGGGGCCTACTCTCTGGGGCCAACGTCCCGACTTTC. Translating gives CASSFGGGLLSGANVPTF.

J is TRBJ2-7 and V is TRBV7-2, with a weak D call TRBD1 (6 bases). Trimming pared 3 bases from V and 2 bases from J, leaving 11 bases between. The CDR3 has 14 residues. The germline CDR1 and CDR2 sequences are SGHTA and FQGNSA. The CDR3: CASSFPAGAYEQYF. DNA for the CDR3: TGTGCCAGCAGCTTCCCCGCAGGGGCCTACGAGCAGTACTTC.

Ten or more counts support this clonotype. V usage is TRBV20-1 and J usage is TRBJ2-5, with TRBD2 identical over 14 bases. The length of the CDR3 is 16 residues. Germline CDR1 DFQATT, CDR2 SNEGSKA (reference sequence). J gave up 1 base and V 6 bases, and 7 bases lay outside the gene matches. The CDR3 bases are TGCAGTGCCAGATTGACTAGCGGGGGGGCCCAAGAGACCCAGTACTTC. Protein product: CSARLTSGGAQETQYF.

The sample holds many counts of this clonotype. A read error may account for a junction end that differs from germline. The chain is built from TRBV6-5 and TRBJ1-2; D is perhaps TRBD1 (5 bases). Looked up from germline, CDR1 is MNHEY and CDR2 is SVGAGI. This CDR3 is 14 amino acids long. This CDR3 is CASSHSWGDYGYTF. The DNA for the CDR3 is TGTGCCAGCAGTCACTCGTGGGGGGACTATGGCTACACCTTC.

This clonotype was seen a handful of times. The V and J genes are TRBV20-1 and TRBJ1-1; TRBD1 matches at 9 bases. Trimming at V came to 6 bases and at J to 5 bases, leaving 10 bases not matched to a gene. Germline-derived CDR1 and CDR2 are DFQATT and SNEGSKA (reference sequence). This CDR3 is 14 amino acids long. CDR3 nucleotide sequence: TGCAGTGCCCCCCTGACAGGGGGTTGGACTGAAGCTTTCTTT. Translated, it gives CSAPLTGGWTEAFF.

This clonotype occurred a few times. This sequence joins TRBV7-2 and TRBJ2-7; 7 bases align to TRBD2. CDR1 SGHTA and CDR2 FQGNSA come from the germline V gene. Germline trimming cut 5 bases from V and 3 bases from J; bases unmatched to any gene: 10. The CDR3 sequence is 15 residues long. This chain's CDR3 is CASSKTRTRSYEQYF. CDR3 sequence (DNA): TGTGCCAGCAGCAAAACCCGGACTAGAAGCTACGAGCAGTACTTC. The full variable domain, in which reference TRBV7-2 and TRBJ2-7 provide the parts outside the CDR3, is GAGVSQSPSNKVTEKGKDVELRCDPISGHTALYWYRQSLGQGLEFLIYFQGNSAPDKSGLPSDRFSAERTGGSVSTLTIQRTQQEDSAVYLCASSKTRTRSYEQYFGPGTRLTVT.

The chain couples TRBV7-2 to TRBJ1-1; a possible D gene is TRBD1 (5 bases). V was trimmed by 5 bases and J by 7 bases, leaving 20 bases between them. Germline V gene data show CDR1 as SGHTA and CDR2 as FQGNSA. The CDR3 spans 15 residues. CDR3 amino acids: CASSASAGTLSEAFF. DNA for the CDR3: TGTGCCAGCAGCGCCTCCGCCGGGACCCTCAGTGAAGCTTTCTTT.

The rearrangement links TRBV3-1 to TRBJ2-5; TRBD1 aligns across 8 bases. This CDR3 has 14 residues. Looked up from germline, CDR1 is LGHDT and CDR2 is YNNKEL (reference sequence). V shed 3 bases, J shed 4 bases, and the junction held 4 bases outside the gene matches. The CDR3 here is CASSHRGTGETQYF. The CDR3 DNA sequence: TGTGCCAGCAGCCACCGAGGGACAGGAGAGACCCAGTACTTC.

This clonotype came up a few times. The rearrangement uses TRBV5-5 and TRBJ2-7, with no clear D. V lost 2 bases to trimming and J lost 0 bases, with 6 bases between them. CDR3 size: 13 residues. Germline V lookup: CDR1 SGHKS, CDR2 YYEKEE (reference sequence). CDR3: CASSFHTSYEQYF. In DNA form, the CDR3 reads TGTGCCAGCAGCTTCCACACCTCCTACGAGCAGTACTTC.

This clonotype was picked up a small number of times. One junction end disagrees with the germline gene, perhaps due to a read error. The chain joins TRBV12-3 or TRBV12-4 to TRBJ2-7; a weak D match, TRBD1 (6 bases). The CDR3 totals 14 residues. The CDR3 loop reads CTSSLSAGAYEQYF. In nucleotides, the CDR3 is TGTACCAGCAGTTTGTCGGCAGGGGCCTACGAGCAGTACTTC.

The chain combines TRBV7-2 with TRBJ2-7; the match to TRBD2 covers 7 bases. Trimming took 2 bases from V and 1 from J; bases not matched to a gene: 11. Germline-derived CDR1 and CDR2 are SGHTA and FQGNSA. The CDR3 consists of 17 residues. The CDR3 DNA follows: TGTGCCAGCAGCTTATGGCTAGTGGGGGGGAATTCCTACGAGCAGTACTTC. The encoded protein is CASSLWLVGGNSYEQYF.

V usage is TRBV7-2 and J usage is TRBJ2-1; the match to TRBD2 covers 13 bases. Germline CDR1 and CDR2: SGHTA and FQGNSA. With V trimmed by 5 bases and J by 3 bases, 13 bases remained unmatched. The CDR3 sequence is 19 residues long. The CDR3 DNA follows: TGTGCCAGCAGCGTCCCCACTAGCGGGAGGGGGCGGTTCTACAATGAGCAGTTCTTC. Amino acid sequence: CASSVPTSGRGRFYNEQFF.

To note about this clonotype: One end of the junction does not line up with germline, which may come from a read error. V usage is TRBV11-1 and J usage is TRBJ2-1; 12 bases line up with TRBD2. The CDR3 length is 16 residues. Germline loops: CDR1 SGHAT, CDR2 FQDESV (reference sequence). In nucleotides, the CDR3 is TGTGCCAGCATCTTAGCCGGACTAGCGGGGAGGAATGAGCAGTTCTTC. The encoded protein is CASILAGLAGRNEQFF.

Only a few counts were recorded for this clonotype. The chain combines TRBV7-2 with TRBJ1-6; tentatively, D is TRBD1 (5 bases). V dropped 1 base and J dropped 7 bases, with 11 bases sitting between them. Germline CDR1 reads SGHTA; CDR2 reads FQGNSA. The CDR3 has 15 residues. CDR3 sequence (DNA): TGTGCCAGCAGCTTAGAAGGGACTCAGAATTCACCCCTCCACTTT. It is translated as CASSLEGTQNSPLHF. Full variable domain (missing parts from reference TRBV7-2 and TRBJ1-6): GAGVSQSPSNKVTEKGKDVELRCDPISGHTALYWYRQSLGQGLEFLIYFQGNSAPDKSGLPSDRFSAERTGGSVSTLTIQRTQQEDSAVYLCASSLEGTQNSPLHFGNGTRLTVT.

This clonotype was seen only a few times. The germline gene is not matched at one end of the junction; a read error may be the cause. The rearrangement links TRBV4-3 to TRBJ1-6, with D unclear. This CDR3 comprises 16 residues. Looked up from germline, CDR1 is LGHNA and CDR2 is YSLEER. DNA for the CDR3: TGCGCCAGCAGCCAAGAGTTCGGGAACGATAATTTACCCCTCCACTTT. Translated, it gives CASSQEFGNDNLPLHF.

This clonotype has more than one count but fewer than ten. The V call is TRBV7-9, the J call TRBJ1-1, with D possibly being TRBD1 (5 bases). The CDR3 spans 13 residues. The V gene's germline CDR1 is SEHNR and CDR2 FQNEAQ (reference sequence). The germline V and J ends were trimmed by 1 base and 7 bases, with 10 bases remaining between them. CDR3 loop: CASSLVDRNEAFF. The CDR3, as DNA: TGTGCCAGCAGCTTAGTAGACAGAAATGAAGCTTTCTTT.

To note about this clonotype: One end of the junction is discordant with germline, which a read error may explain. The chain carries TRBV9 and TRBJ1-1; TRBD1 is a possible D gene (5 bases). The CDR3 is 14 residues long. CDR1 and CDR2 from the germline V gene are SGDLS and YYNGEE. The CDR3 coding sequence is TGTGCCAGCAGCGCAGGGACTGGGAACGCTGAAGCTTTCTTT. Encoded protein: CASSAGTGNAEAFF.